This TCR beta chain was recovered during a study of Ad26.COV2.S vaccination and SARS-CoV-2 variants. Treatment given: roughly 19 received Ad26.COV2.S at low or high dose, single or two shots; about 5 received placebo; per-sample allocation not given. Day 63 following the first vaccine or placebo injection was when the samples were taken. Only in-frame clones appear in the TCRdb table, and some are missing; sequencing was by immunoSEQ multiplex PCR. The table has fewer than 900,000 clones, about 89% seen once; the top ten hold nearly 1.5%. Trimming at V came to 7 bases and at J to 4 bases, leaving 4 bases not matched to a gene. CDR3 length equals 14 residues. Germline V lookup: CDR1 LNHDA, CDR2 SQIVND (reference sequence).

The chain combines TRBV19 with TRBJ2-3; 11 bases are a match to TRBD1. This sequence originates from a person between 18 and 65 years old who received the Ad26.COV2.S COVID-19 vaccine or a placebo. The sequences come from peripheral blood, collected in a trial of Ad26.COV2.S vaccine versus placebo. DNA of the CDR3: TGTGCCAGTATGGACAGGGGGCTTGCAGATACGCAGTATTTT. It yields the protein CASMDRGLADTQYF.